This T cell receptor beta chain was recorded in a study of T cell changes during pregnancy in multiple sclerosis. This CDR3 contains 14 residues. The table came from immunoSEQ multiplex PCR; TCRdb's copy has only in-frame clones and leaves some out. The data contain 40,000 to 60,000 clones, 94% of them singletons. The chain combines TRBV21-1 with TRBJ1-1; TRBD1, as called in the table, went unchecked against the DNA. TRBV21-1 is a pseudogene locus. The sequence came from a female donor with multiple sclerosis, enrolled in a pregnancy study. The starting material was CD4+ T cells from peripheral blood mononuclear cells, obtained in the third trimester of pregnancy. The CDR3 reads CASSKSRMNTEAFF. Written as DNA, the CDR3 is TGTGCCAGCAGCAAATCCAGGATGAACACTGAAGCTTTCTTT.